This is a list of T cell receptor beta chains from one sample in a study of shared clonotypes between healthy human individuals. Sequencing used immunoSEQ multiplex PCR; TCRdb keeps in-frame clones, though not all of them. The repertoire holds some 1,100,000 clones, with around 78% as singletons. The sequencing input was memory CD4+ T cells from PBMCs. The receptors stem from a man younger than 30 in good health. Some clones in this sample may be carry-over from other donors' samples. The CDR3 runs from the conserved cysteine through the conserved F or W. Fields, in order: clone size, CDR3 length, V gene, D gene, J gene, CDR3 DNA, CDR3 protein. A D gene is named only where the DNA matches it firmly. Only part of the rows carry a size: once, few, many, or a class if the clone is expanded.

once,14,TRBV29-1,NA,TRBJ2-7,TGCAGCGTGGGGCGTGGGGCAGCAGCCTACGAGCAGTACTTC,CSVGRGAAAYEQYF
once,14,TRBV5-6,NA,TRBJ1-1,TGTGCCAGCAGCTTACGGGGGGCGACAGGCCGAGCTTTCTTT,CASSLRGATGRAFF
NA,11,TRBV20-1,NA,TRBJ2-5,TGCAGTGGGGACTACCAAGAGACCCAGTACTTC,CSGDYQETQYF
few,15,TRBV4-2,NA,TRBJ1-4,TGTGCCAGCAGCCAAGAGCGGGGTGATAATGAAAAACTGTTTTTT,CASSQERGDNEKLFF
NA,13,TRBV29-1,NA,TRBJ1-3,TGCAGCGTTGCGTCTCAGGGGGGAAACACCATATATTTT,CSVASQGGNTIYF
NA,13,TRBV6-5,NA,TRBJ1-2,TGTGCCAGCAGTTACGGGACAACCTATGGCTACACCTTC,CASSYGTTYGYTF
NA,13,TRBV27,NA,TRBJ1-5,TGTGCCAGCAGTCCACTCTCGGGTCAGCCCCAGCATTTT,CASSPLSGQPQHF
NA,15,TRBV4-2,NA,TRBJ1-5,TGTGCCAGTGGGGCAACGACAGGTTTGAATCAGCCCCAGCATTTT,CASGATTGLNQPQHF
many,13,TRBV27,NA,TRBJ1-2,TGTGCCAGCAGTTTAAGAGGGAACTATGGCTACACCTTC,CASSLRGNYGYTF
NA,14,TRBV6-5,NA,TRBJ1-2,TGTGCCAGCAGACTTCGGACGACGGCGGTCGGCTACACCTTC,CASRLRTTAVGYTF